This T cell receptor beta chain was profiled in a study of blood T cell repertoires in COVID-19. Study as a whole: Some COVID-19 samples were acute and others convalescent; all came from the United States, Italy and Spain. T cells, B-cell-depleted T cells, or PBMCs provided the cDNA or gDNA that served as material.

Produced via immunoSEQ multiplex PCR; TCRdb's table is partial and in-frame only. The repertoire holds 70,000 to 80,000 clones, with approximately 83% as singletons. The germline V gene encodes CDR1 SGHNT and CDR2 YYREEE (reference sequence). This CDR3 spans 13 amino acids. Trimming left V 0 bases short and J 6 bases short, with 10 bases between. The chain couples TRBV5-4 to TRBJ2-7; maybe TRBD2 (6 bases). The specimen was peripheral blood. The source of this sequence is a human donor in a cohort sampled during active COVID-19. CDR3 residues: CASSLEPTSEQYF. As DNA, the CDR3 is TGTGCCAGCAGCTTGGAGCCGACTAGCGAGCAGTACTTC.